The 14 T cell receptor beta chains presented below share a single source sample, sequenced in a study of T cells in Graves' hyperthyroidism and ophthalmopathy (dated by TCRdb to about 2019). Libraries were made using multiplex PCR. The sequencer was an Illumina HiSeq 2000. The TCR beta CDR3 regions were amplified from the RNA transcripts. A first-round RT-PCR of the TCR CDR3 used the HTBI primer set with the Qiagen OneStep RT-PCR kit. TCRdb passed the public sequencing reads through fastp at Q25 and MiXCR, retaining productive beta sequences. When rows share a CDR3 protein, they turn into one entry using the most common DNA and genes. The sample table holds some 500,000 distinct CDR3 sequences, of which around 15% were seen once. The ten largest clones represent 15% to 20% of the sample. Source material: blood. The receptors shown here come from a woman younger than 35 with Graves' hyperthyroidism.

This clonotype was seen many times. The CDR3 nucleotides read TGCGCCAGCAGCTTCAGGGTTTCCAATGAGCAGTTCTTC. Its translation is CASSFRVSNEQFF. The genes are TRBV5-1 and TRBJ2-1; possible D gene TRBD1, 5 bases. Looked up from germline, CDR1 is SGHRS and CDR2 is YFSETQ. The V gene lost 2 bases and the J gene lost 6 bases, with 9 bases spanning the gap. The CDR3 has 13 amino acids.

This clonotype was found many times. The chain is built from TRBV27 and TRBJ1-3; tentatively, D is TRBD1 (6 bases). The CDR3 loop spans 14 amino acids. Germline CDR1 reads MNHEY; CDR2 reads SMNVEV (reference sequence). The V and J ends lost 7 bases and 9 bases respectively, with 19 bases between them. The CDR3 region is CASKPGHPDATIYF. DNA of the CDR3: TGTGCCAGCAAACCGGGACACCCGGATGCCACCATATATTTT.

This clonotype was detected many times. This chain joins TRBV18 and TRBJ2-1; unclear D gene. The germline V and J ends were trimmed by 0 bases and 0 bases, with 3 bases remaining between them. The germline V gene has CDR1 KGHSH and CDR2 LQKENI. CDR3 length: 14 amino acids. The CDR3 here is CASSPPSSYNEQFF. The CDR3, as DNA: TGTGCCAGCTCACCACCGAGCTCCTACAATGAGCAGTTCTTC.

V and J are TRBV14 and TRBJ1-1, with a tentative D call TRBD1 (6 bases). Germline V gives CDR1 SGHDN, CDR2 FVKESK. V lost 0 bases to trimming and J lost 3 bases, with 11 bases between them. This CDR3 comprises 15 residues. CDR3 DNA: TGTGCCAGCAGCCAAGACGGAGGGGGGTACACTGAAGCTTTCTTT. It encodes CASSQDGGGYTEAFF.

Ten or more counts support this clonotype. This chain links TRBV30 with TRBJ1-1; D remains ambiguous. CDR1 is GTSNPN and CDR2 is SVGIG in the germline V gene (reference sequence). V gave up 8 bases and J gave up 1 base, with 11 bases separating them. This CDR3 comprises 12 residues. CDR3 in amino acids: CAGSDGNTEAFF. The DNA of the CDR3 is TGTGCCGGATCGGACGGGAACACTGAAGCTTTCTTT.

The V call is TRBV7-8, the J call TRBJ1-5, with TRBD1 as a possible D gene (5 bases). V was clipped by 1 base and J by 7 bases, with 14 bases between them. Germline values: CDR1 SGHVS, CDR2 FQNEAQ. The CDR3 length is 15 residues. CDR3 in DNA: TGTGCCAGCAGCTTAGGCTCGAGTGGGGGGCAGCCCCAGCATTTT. Translating it yields CASSLGSSGGQPQHF.

This clonotype was picked up many times. This chain connects TRBV7-2 to TRBJ1-1; D is unclear. The CDR3 is 14 residues long. Germline-derived CDR1 and CDR2 are SGHTA and FQGNSA. V dropped 3 bases and J dropped 0 bases, with 8 bases sitting between them. CDR3 amino acids: CASSLMGMNTEAFF. DNA of the CDR3: TGTGCCAGCAGCTTGATGGGGATGAACACTGAAGCTTTCTTT.

This clonotype appeared many times. This sequence joins TRBV5-6 and TRBJ1-6, with D possibly matching TRBD1 (5 bases). V lost 4 bases and J 0 bases, leaving 11 bases between the germline ends. Germline loops: CDR1 SGHDT, CDR2 YYEEEE. This CDR3 region has 16 residues. In nucleotides, the CDR3 is TGTGCCAGCAGCCCGGACACGAGCTCCTATAATTCACCCCTCCACTTT. Protein product: CASSPDTSSYNSPLHF.

The chain carries TRBV29-1 and TRBJ2-2; 13 bases are shared with TRBD2. The CDR3 is made up of 14 amino acids. Germline V gene data show CDR1 as SQVTM and CDR2 as ANQGSEA. The ends lost 8 bases at V and 5 bases at J; junction bases unmatched: 5. In DNA, the CDR3 is TGCAGCACTCAGACTAGCGGGAGGACCGGGGAGCTGTTTTTT. Translation: CSTQTSGRTGELFF.

As for this clonotype: Given a much more abundant clone one base away, this may be a read error. J is TRBJ2-7 and V is TRBV3-1; 13 bases map to TRBD2. CDR1 is LGHDT and CDR2 is YNNKEL in the germline V gene (reference sequence). Trimming cost V 5 bases and J 6 bases; bases outside gene matches: 10. CDR3 size: 16 residues. CDR3 DNA sequence: TGTGCCAGCAGCGTCAAAGGACTAGCGGGAGCAACCGAGCAGTACTTC. It translates to CASSVKGLAGATEQYF.

This clonotype was detected many times. The chain is built from TRBV19 and TRBJ2-1, with 9 bases lining up with TRBD2. V trimming: 3 bases; J trimming: 6 bases; junction bases outside the gene matches: 12. Germline CDR1 is LNHDA and CDR2 is SQIVND (reference sequence). This CDR3 contains 17 residues. The CDR3 DNA sequence: TGTGCCAGTAGTATCCGCCCGGGACTAGCTTTGGGCAATGAGCAGTTCTTC. As protein: CASSIRPGLALGNEQFF.

This clonotype showed up many times. V is TRBV19 and J is TRBJ2-1; 8 bases match TRBD2. Germline V lookup: CDR1 LNHDA, CDR2 SQIVND (reference sequence). This CDR3 spans 16 amino acids. Losses at the gene ends were 3 bases for V and 6 bases for J; bases not matched to a gene: 10. The CDR3 region is CASSIGAGGPGNEQFF. CDR3 DNA: TGTGCCAGTAGTATCGGGGCGGGAGGTCCTGGCAATGAGCAGTTCTTC.

The CDR3 DNA follows: TGTGCCAGCAGGGACAGTACTAACCTTTCCTACGAGCAGTACGTC. Protein: CASRDSTNLSYEQYV. The genes are TRBV12-3 or TRBV12-4 and TRBJ2-7; tentatively, D is TRBD1 (6 bases). V gave up 6 bases and J gave up 1 base, with 16 bases separating them. The CDR3 covers 15 residues.

The rearrangement links TRBV7-9 to TRBJ1-3; D is unclear. Germline V gene lookup returns CDR1 SEHNR and CDR2 FQNEAQ (reference sequence). Trimming left V 1 base short and J 1 base short, with 20 bases between. The CDR3 covers 19 residues. CDR3 in DNA: TGTGCCAGCAGCTTAGGCCGGCGGGGATGGCCTGTTTCTGGAAACACCATATATTTT. It translates to CASSLGRRGWPVSGNTIYF.